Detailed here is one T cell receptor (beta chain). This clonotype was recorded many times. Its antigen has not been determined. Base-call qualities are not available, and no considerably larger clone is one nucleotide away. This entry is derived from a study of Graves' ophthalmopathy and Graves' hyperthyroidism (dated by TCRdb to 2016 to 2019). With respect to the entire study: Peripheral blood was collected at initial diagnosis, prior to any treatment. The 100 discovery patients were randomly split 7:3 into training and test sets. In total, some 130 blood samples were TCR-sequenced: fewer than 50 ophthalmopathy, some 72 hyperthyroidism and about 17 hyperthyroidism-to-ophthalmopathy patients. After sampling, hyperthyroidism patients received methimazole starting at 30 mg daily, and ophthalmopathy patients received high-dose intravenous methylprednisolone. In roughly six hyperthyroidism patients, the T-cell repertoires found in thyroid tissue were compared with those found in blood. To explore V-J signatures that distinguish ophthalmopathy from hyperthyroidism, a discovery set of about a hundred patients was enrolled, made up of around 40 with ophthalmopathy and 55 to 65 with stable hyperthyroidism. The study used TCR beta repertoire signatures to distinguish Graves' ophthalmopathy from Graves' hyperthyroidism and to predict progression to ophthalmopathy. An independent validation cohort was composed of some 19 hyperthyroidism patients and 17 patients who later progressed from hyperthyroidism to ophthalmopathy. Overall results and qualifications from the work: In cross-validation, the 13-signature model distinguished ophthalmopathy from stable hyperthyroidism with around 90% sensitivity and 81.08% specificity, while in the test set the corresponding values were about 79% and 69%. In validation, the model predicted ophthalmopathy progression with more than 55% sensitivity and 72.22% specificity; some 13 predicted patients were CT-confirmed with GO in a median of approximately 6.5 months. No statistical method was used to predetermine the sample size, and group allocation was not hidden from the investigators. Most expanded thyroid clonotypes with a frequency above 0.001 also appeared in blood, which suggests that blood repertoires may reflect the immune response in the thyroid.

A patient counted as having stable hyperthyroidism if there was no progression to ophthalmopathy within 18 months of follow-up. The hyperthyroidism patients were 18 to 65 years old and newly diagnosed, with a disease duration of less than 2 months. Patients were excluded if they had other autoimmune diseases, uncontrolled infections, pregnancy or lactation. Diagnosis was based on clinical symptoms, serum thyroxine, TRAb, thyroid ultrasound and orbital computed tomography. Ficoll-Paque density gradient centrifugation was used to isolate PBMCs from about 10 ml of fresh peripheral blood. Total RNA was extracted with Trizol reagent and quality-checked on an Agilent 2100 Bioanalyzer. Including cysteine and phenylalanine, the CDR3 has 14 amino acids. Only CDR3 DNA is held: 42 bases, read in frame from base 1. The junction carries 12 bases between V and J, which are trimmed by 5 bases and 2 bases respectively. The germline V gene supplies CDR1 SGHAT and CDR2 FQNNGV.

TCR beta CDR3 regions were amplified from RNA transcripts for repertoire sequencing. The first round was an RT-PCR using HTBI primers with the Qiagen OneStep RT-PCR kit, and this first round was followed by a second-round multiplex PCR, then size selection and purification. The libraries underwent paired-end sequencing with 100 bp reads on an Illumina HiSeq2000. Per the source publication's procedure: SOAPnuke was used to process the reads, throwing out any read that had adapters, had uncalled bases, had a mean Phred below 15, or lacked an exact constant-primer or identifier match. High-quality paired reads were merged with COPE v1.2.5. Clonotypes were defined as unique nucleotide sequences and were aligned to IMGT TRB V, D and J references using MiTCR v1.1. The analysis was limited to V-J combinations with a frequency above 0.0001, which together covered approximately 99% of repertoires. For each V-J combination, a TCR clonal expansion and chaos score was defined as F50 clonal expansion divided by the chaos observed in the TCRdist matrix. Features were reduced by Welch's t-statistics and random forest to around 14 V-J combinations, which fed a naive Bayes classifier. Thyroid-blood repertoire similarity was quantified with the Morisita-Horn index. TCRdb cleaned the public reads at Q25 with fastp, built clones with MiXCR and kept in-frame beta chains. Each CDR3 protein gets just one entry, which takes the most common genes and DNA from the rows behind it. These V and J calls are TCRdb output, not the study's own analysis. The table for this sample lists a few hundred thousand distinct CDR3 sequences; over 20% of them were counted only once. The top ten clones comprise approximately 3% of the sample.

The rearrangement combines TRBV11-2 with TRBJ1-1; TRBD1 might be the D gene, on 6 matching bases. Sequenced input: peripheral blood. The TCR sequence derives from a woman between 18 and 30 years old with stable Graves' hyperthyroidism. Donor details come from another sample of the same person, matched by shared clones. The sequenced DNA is TGTGCCAGCAGCAAGCGGACAGAAAACACTGAAGCTTTCTTT. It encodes CASSKRTENTEAFF.